Below, 3 T cell receptor beta chains from the same sample are listed, as sequenced in a study of blood T cell repertoires in COVID-19. Sequencing was performed with immunoSEQ multiplex PCR; in TCRdb, only in-frame clones are kept and a portion is missing. The profile shows approximately 150,000 clones, around 85% of them singletons. Input material: peripheral blood. The receptors were gathered from a man aged 70 or older with acute or convalescent COVID-19.

This clone showed up just once. Germline and junction disagree at one end, which may indicate a read error. This sequence joins TRBV7-7 and TRBJ2-5; 10 positions agree with TRBD2. CDR1 and CDR2 (germline): SSHAT, FNYEAQ (reference sequence). The CDR3 is 15 residues long. In DNA, the CDR3 is TGTGCTAGCAGCTCGGCTAGCGGGAGTAGGGAGACCCAGTACTTC. It encodes CASSSASGSRETQYF.

The gene calls are TRBV19 and TRBJ2-7; TRBD2 matches 14 bases. Germline V gene data show CDR1 as LNHDA and CDR2 as SQIVND (reference sequence). V was pared by 6 bases and J by 4 bases, with 17 bases of the junction left unmatched. This CDR3 is 19 amino acids long. CDR3 DNA: TGTGCCAGTAGCACACACCCGGGACTAGCGGGAGTTCGGGGGTACGAGCAGTACTTC. It yields the protein CASSTHPGLAGVRGYEQYF.

The gene calls are TRBV3-1 (or the pseudogene TRBV3-2) and TRBJ2-7; 9 bases match TRBD2. Germline lookup yields CDR1 LGHDT and CDR2 YNNKEL (reference sequence). The CDR3 length is 14 residues. V shed 6 bases, J shed 3 bases, and the junction held 6 bases outside the gene matches. For the CDR3, the DNA is TGTGCCAGCAGACGGACTAGCGCGAACTACGAGCAGTACTTC. Amino acids: CASRRTSANYEQYF.